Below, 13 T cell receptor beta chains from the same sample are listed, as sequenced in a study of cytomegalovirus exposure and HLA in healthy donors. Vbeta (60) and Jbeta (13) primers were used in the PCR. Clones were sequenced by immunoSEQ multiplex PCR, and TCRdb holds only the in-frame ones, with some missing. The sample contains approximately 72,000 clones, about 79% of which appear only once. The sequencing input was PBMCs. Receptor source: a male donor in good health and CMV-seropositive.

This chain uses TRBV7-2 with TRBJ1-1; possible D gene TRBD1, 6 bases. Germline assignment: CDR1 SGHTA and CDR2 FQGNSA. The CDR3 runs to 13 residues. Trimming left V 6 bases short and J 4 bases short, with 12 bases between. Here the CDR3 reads CASSSGTTTEAFF. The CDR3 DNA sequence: TGTGCCAGCAGTTCCGGGACAACCACTGAAGCTTTCTTT.

As DNA, the CDR3 is TGTGCCAGCAGTTACTCGGGACAGGGATCTTGGGAGACCCAGTACTTC. It codes for CASSYSGQGSWETQYF. The V gene is TRBV6-5, the J gene TRBJ2-5; 9 bases match TRBD1. The CDR3 length is 16 residues. The germline V gene has CDR1 MNHEY and CDR2 SVGAGI. Trimming at V came to 0 bases and at J to 5 bases, leaving 7 bases not matched to a gene.

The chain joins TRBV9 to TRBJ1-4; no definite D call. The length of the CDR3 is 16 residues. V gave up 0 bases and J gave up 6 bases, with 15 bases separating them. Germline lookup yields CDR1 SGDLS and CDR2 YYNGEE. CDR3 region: CASSVGPRSGDEKLFF. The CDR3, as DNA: TGTGCCAGCAGCGTAGGACCTCGGTCCGGGGATGAAAAACTGTTTTTT.

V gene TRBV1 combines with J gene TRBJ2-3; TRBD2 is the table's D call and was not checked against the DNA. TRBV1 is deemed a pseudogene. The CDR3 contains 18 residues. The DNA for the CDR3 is TGCACCAGCAGCCAAACACGACTAGCGGGGGACCCCACAGATACGCAGTATTTT. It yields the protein CTSSQTRLAGDPTDTQYF.

In nucleotides, the CDR3 is TGTGCCAGCGGAGGACAGGTGAAAGAGCAGTACTTC. Amino acids: CASGGQVKEQYF. This chain links TRBV2 with TRBJ2-7; 7 bases match TRBD1. CDR3 size: 12 residues. The V segment lost 8 bases and the J segment 7 bases; nucleotides outside the gene matches: 8. Germline V gene lookup returns CDR1 SNHLY and CDR2 FYNNEI.

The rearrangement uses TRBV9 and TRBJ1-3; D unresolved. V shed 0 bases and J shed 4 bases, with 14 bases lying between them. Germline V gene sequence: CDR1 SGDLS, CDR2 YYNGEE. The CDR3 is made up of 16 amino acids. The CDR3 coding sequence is TGTGCCAGCAGCGTAGAGCGGCTGGGGTCGGGAAACACCATATATTTT. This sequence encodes CASSVERLGSGNTIYF. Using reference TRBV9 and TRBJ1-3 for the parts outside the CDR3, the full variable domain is DSGVTQTPKHLITATGQRVTLRCSPRSGDLSVYWYQQSLDQGLQFLIQYYNGEERAKGNILERFSAQQFPDLHSELNLSSLELGDSALYFCASSVERLGSGNTIYFGEGSWLTVV.

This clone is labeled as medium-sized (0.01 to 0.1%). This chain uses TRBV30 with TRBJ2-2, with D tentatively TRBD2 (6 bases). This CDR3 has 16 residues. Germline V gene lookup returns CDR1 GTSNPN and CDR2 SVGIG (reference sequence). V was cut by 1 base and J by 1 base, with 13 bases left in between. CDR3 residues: CAWSGLPGVNTGELFF. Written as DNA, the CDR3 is TGTGCCTGGAGTGGGCTGCCGGGAGTGAACACCGGGGAGCTGTTTTTT.

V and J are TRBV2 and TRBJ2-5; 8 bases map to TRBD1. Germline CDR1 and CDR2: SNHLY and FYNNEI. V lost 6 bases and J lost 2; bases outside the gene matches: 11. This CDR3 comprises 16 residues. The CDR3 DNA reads TGTGCCAGCAGGGAGGGGACAGGTTGGGGACAAGAGACCCAGTACTTC. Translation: CASREGTGWGQETQYF.

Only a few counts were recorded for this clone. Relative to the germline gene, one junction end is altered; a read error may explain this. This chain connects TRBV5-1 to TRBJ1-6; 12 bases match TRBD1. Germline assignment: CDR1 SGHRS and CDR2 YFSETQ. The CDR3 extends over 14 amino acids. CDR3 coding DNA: TGCGCCAGCAGGTTGGGGACAGGGGGCCTACCCCTCCACTTT. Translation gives CASRLGTGGLPLHF. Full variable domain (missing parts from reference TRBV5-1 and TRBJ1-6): KAGVTQTPRYLIKTRGQQVTLSCSPISGHRSVSWYQQTPGQGLQFLFEYFSETQRNKGNFPGRFSGRQFSNSRSEMNVSTLELGDSALYLCASRLGTGGLPLHFGNGTRLTVT.

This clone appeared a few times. CDR3: CASSDISGGNTEAFF. The CDR3 region has the DNA TGTGCCAGCAGTGACATCTCGGGGGGCAACACTGAAGCTTTCTTT. The V gene is TRBV25-1, the J gene TRBJ1-1; TRBD1 might be the D (6 bases). The CDR3 spans 15 residues. V dropped 3 bases and J dropped 2 bases, with 13 bases sitting between them. CDR1 is MGHDK and CDR2 is SYGVNS in the germline V gene. Full variable domain (outside the CDR3, taken from reference TRBV25-1 and TRBJ1-1): EADIYQTPRYLVIGTGKKITLECSQTMGHDKMYWYQQDPGMELHLIHYSYGVNSTEKGDLSSESTVSRIRTEHFPLTLESARPSHTSQYLCASSDISGGNTEAFFGQGTRLTVV.

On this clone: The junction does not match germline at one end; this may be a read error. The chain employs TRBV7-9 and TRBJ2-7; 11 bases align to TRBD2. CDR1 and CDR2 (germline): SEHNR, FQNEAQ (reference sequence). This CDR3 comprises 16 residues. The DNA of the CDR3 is TGTTCCAGCAGCCCACTTAGCGGGGGGGGCTCCTACGAGCAGTACTTC. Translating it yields CSSSPLSGGGSYEQYF.

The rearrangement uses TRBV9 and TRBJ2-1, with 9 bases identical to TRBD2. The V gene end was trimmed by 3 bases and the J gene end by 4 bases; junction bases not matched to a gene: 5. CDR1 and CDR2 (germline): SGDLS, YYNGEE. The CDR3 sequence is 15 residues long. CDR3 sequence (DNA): TGTGCCAGCAGCGCCCGACTAGCGGAGTACAATGAGCAGTTCTTC. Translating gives CASSARLAEYNEQFF.

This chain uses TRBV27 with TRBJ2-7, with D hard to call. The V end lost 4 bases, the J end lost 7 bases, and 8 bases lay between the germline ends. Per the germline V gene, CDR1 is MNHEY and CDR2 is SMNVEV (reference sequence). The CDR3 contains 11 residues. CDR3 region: CASSSPSEQYF. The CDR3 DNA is TGTGCCAGCAGTTCCCCGAGTGAGCAGTACTTC.